This entry features one TCR beta chain sequence. V shed 4 bases and J 5 bases; nucleotides not matched to a gene: 9. Per the germline V gene, CDR1 is SGHAT and CDR2 is FQNNGV. This CDR3 is built from 15 residues. This entry comes from a study of T cell changes during pregnancy in multiple sclerosis. This table comes from immunoSEQ multiplex PCR, and its TCRdb copy is limited to in-frame clones, with some not included. This table holds roughly 89,000 clones, around 92% found once. This sequence originates from a female donor with multiple sclerosis, enrolled in a pregnancy study. The sequencing used peripheral blood, collected in the third trimester of pregnancy. The chain recombines TRBV11-2 with TRBJ2-7; the match to TRBD2 covers 9 bases. The CDR3 loop is CASSSISGRLHEQYF. The CDR3 nucleotides are TGTGCCAGCAGCTCCATTAGCGGGAGACTCCACGAGCAGTACTTC.